The sequence of this T cell receptor (beta chain) was determined in a study of blood T cell repertoires in COVID-19. Turning to the study itself: Samples taken during acute and convalescent COVID-19 were collected in the United States, Italy and Spain.

Researchers sorted participants into cohorts using their self-reported clinical history. Within 2 weeks of study entry, exposed participants had contacted a PCR-confirmed or clinician-diagnosed COVID-19 case. Per the original data handling: Researchers report that nucleated cell counts were estimated from reference gene primer amplification. The method was immunoSEQ multiplex PCR; TCRdb's version includes in-frame clones alone and lacks a portion of them. The V and J calls and clone size are taken from that table; D and trimming were inferred from the DNA. The data contain 280,000 or so clones, roughly 86% of them seen just once; the ten biggest clones take up 2.5% to 3.5%. The TCR was taken from a woman aged 50 to 60 who had been exposed to COVID-19. The sample consisted of PBMCs or T cells enriched from blood (not recorded which).

The CDR3 coding sequence is TGTGCCAGCAGCCGAGAGGGCGGTGGTAATACCTACGAGCAGTACTTC. Protein sequence: CASSREGGGNTYEQYF. The chain joins TRBV27 to TRBJ2-7; tentative D call: TRBD2 (5 bases). The CDR3 has 16 amino acids. The germline V gene has CDR1 MNHEY and CDR2 SMNVEV (reference sequence). V was trimmed by 6 bases and J by 2 bases, leaving 20 bases between them.